This record concerns one T cell receptor beta chain sequence. The sample belongs to a study of cytomegalovirus exposure and HLA in healthy donors. Study in general: An earlier analysis found around 100 million unique TCR beta sequences from about 190 million T cells.

It was with 60 Vbeta and 13 Jbeta primers that the PCR ran. The repertoire was sequenced with immunoSEQ multiplex PCR; TCRdb's copy has only in-frame clones and lacks some. The sample includes about 94,000 clones, more than 75% of them seen just once. The CDR3 covers 13 residues. Trimming removed 4 bases from V and 5 bases from J, with 14 bases in between. Germline V gene lookup returns CDR1 GTSNPN and CDR2 SVGIG (reference sequence). The chain recombines TRBV30 with TRBJ2-5; possible D gene TRBD1, 5 bases. The clonotype originates from a human donor in good health. The sequenced sample was PBMCs. The CDR3 DNA reads as TGTGCCTGGACACCTTGGGGCGTGGAGACCCAGTACTTC. The encoded protein is CAWTPWGVETQYF.